The clone carrying this T cell receptor (beta chain) was picked up a small number of times. Its target is not known. The CDR3 contains 12 residues. Per germline, CDR1 MNHEY and CDR2 SVGAGI. Trimming cost V 8 bases and J 8 bases, with 10 bases left between them. Assay: immunoSEQ multiplex PCR; the TCRdb copy retains only in-frame clones and omits some. Of over 65,000 clones listed, roughly 72% are singletons. This sample is part of a study of cytotoxic CD8 clonotypes in ibrutinib-treated CLL. The study's findings and limits: Different sampling times were used for sustained-remission and progressing patients.

V gene TRBV6-5 combines with J gene TRBJ1-6, with D uncertain. The receptor's source is a human donor with chronic lymphocytic leukemia. Specimen: PBMCs, collected after 12 months of ibrutinib treatment. The CDR3, as DNA: TGTGCCAGCCAGAGAGCGGATTCACCCCTCCACTTT. Its translation is CASQRADSPLHF.